This T cell receptor beta chain was recovered during a study of molecular identifiers for immune sequencing clone quantification. Study-level findings and limits: Clonotypes topping 20 RNA copies carried over 97% of effector molecules but under 1% of naive ones. Reportedly, one cell's Jurkat TCR RNA was detected within 1,100,000 naive CD8 cells.

Making the bulk TCR libraries relied on previously described methods and listed TCR primers. In TCRdb, the PCR reads were re-called with MiXCR into one record per CDR3 protein. The table has more than 550,000 distinct CDR3 sequences, approximately 24% seen once. Sorting selected naive CD8 T cells with a CD8+CD4-CCR7+CD45RA+ phenotype. This clonotype turned up a few times. What it binds is not known. V was cut by 3 bases and J by 3 bases, with 5 bases left in between. The CDR3 has 12 amino acids. Germline lookup yields CDR1 LNHNV and CDR2 YYDKDF (reference sequence). The chain employs TRBV15 and TRBJ1-1, with unresolved D. This clonotype was obtained from a human donor in good health. Some libraries in this study had Jurkat cell RNA spiked in. Source material: naive CD8+ T cells from blood, with Jurkat cell RNA spiked in. Indicated subset: FACS-sorted CD8+CD4-CCR7+CD45RA+ naive T cells. CDR3 protein: CATSRDDTEAFF. The CDR3 DNA reads as TGTGCCACCAGCAGGGATGACACTGAAGCTTTCTTT.